This is a list of T cell receptor beta chains from one sample in a study of human T cells and chemical hapten exposure. TCRdb analysed the RACE reads with MiXCR anew, one entry per CDR3 protein. The data show about 140,000 distinct CDR3 sequences, 10% to 15% seen once. This sample comprised whole blood, obtained in connection with sensitization to the hapten diphenylcyclopropenone (DPC). The receptors were sampled from a woman aged 45-60 years with alopecia areata. Some clones in this sample may be carry-over from other donors' samples. CDR3s include the opening cysteine and the closing phenylalanine or tryptophan. The order of the fields is V gene, J gene, clone size, D gene, CDR3 DNA, CDR3 protein. A D gene is named only where the DNA matches it firmly. The listing skips clone size in some rows; elsewhere it reads once, few, many or a size class.

>TRBV12-3/TRBV12-4|TRBJ1-1|-|-
TGTGCCAGCAGTTCCGGCCCCTCCGGTGAAGCTTTCTTT
CASSSGPSGEAFF
>TRBV19|TRBJ1-4|few|-
TGTGCCAGTAGCTTGGGGACCCTCGAAAAACTGTTTTTT
CASSLGTLEKLFF
>TRBV19|TRBJ2-2|many|-
TGTGCCAGTAGTATAGTCTTATCCGGCACCGGGGAGCTGTTTTTT
CASSIVLSGTGELFF
>TRBV2|TRBJ2-7|-|TRBD1
TGTGCCAGCAGTGAAGCTTCCGGACAGGGCCACGAGCAGTACTTC
CASSEASGQGHEQYF
>TRBV7-6|TRBJ1-5|few|TRBD1
TGTGCCAGCAGCTTAGGCCCCGGGACAGAGTCCAATCAGCCCCAGCATTTT
CASSLGPGTESNQPQHF
>TRBV29-1|TRBJ2-3|few|-
TGCAGGGCAGATACGCAGTATTTT
CRADTQYF
>TRBV7-2|TRBJ1-2|-|-
TGTGCCAGCAGCTTGCAAGGAGGGGGACCCTATGGCTACACCTTC
CASSLQGGGPYGYTF
>TRBV24-1|TRBJ2-1|many|TRBD2
TGTGCCACCAGTGCGACTAGCGGGAGGGCCAATGAGCAGTTCTTC
CATSATSGRANEQFF
>TRBV28|TRBJ2-7|many|-
TGTGCCAGCAGTGTCCGAGACGAGCAGTACTTC
CASSVRDEQYF
>TRBV5-6|TRBJ2-3|few|-
TGTGCCAGCAGCTTGGCCGGGGACAGCACAGATACGCAGTATTTT
CASSLAGDSTDTQYF
>TRBV5-1|TRBJ2-1|-|TRBD1
TGCGCCAGCAGCTTGGGGACAGGGGCTGAGCAGTTCTTC
CASSLGTGAEQFF
>TRBV11-2|TRBJ2-7|-|TRBD2
TGTGCCAGCAGCTTTAGAAACCCGGGACTAGCGGGAGGACGCCACGAGCAGTACTTC
CASSFRNPGLAGGRHEQYF
>TRBV28|TRBJ1-4|-|-
TGTGCCAGCAGTTTGGGCAGGGTGAATGAAAAACTGTTTTTT
CASSLGRVNEKLFF
>TRBV11-2|TRBJ2-1|few|-
TGTGCCAGCAGACAACCGGGCGGGAAGTACAATGAGCAGTTCTTC
CASRQPGGKYNEQFF
>TRBV7-8|TRBJ2-1|-|TRBD2
TGTGCCAGCAGCTCCCTTAGCGGGAAGGAGTTCTTC
CASSSLSGKEFF
>TRBV4-3|TRBJ1-1|-|-
TGCGCCAGCAGCCAAGAGGAGAACACTGAAGCTTCCTTT
CASSQEENTEASF
>TRBV7-2|TRBJ1-3|few|-
TGTGCCAGCAGTCCAGAGGTTCTGGCAATCTCTGGAAACACCATATATTTT
CASSPEVLAISGNTIYF
>TRBV7-9|TRBJ2-3|many|TRBD2
TGTGCCAGCAGTCCGCTAGCGGGCAGCACAGATACGCAGTATTTT
CASSPLAGSTDTQYF
>TRBV28|TRBJ2-7|-|-
TGTGCCAGCAGTATCAACCACGAGCAGTACTTC
CASSINHEQYF
>TRBV4-2|TRBJ1-1|few|-
TGTGCCAGCAGCCTGGTCATGAACACTGAAGCTTTCTTT
CASSLVMNTEAFF
>TRBV10-3|TRBJ2-5|-|-
TGTGCCATCAGTGAGTCCTGGGGGCGAGCGGAGACCCAGTACTTC
CAISESWGRAETQYF
>TRBV19|TRBJ1-2|many|-
TGTGCCAGTACCCCCCGCCATGACCCCTTCTACTATGGCTACACCTTC
CASTPRHDPFYYGYTF
>TRBV7-6|TRBJ2-7|few|-
TGTGCCAGCAGCTTAGCGCGGCGGGACTACGAGCAGTACTTC
CASSLARRDYEQYF
>TRBV20-1|TRBJ2-1|-|TRBD2
TGCAGTGCTCCGCAGACTAGCGGGAGCTCCTACAATGAGCAGTTCTTC
CSAPQTSGSSYNEQFF
>TRBV20-1|TRBJ1-4|-|TRBD1
TGCAGTGCTACAGGGGGCTCAACTAATGAAAAACTGTTTTTT
CSATGGSTNEKLFF
>TRBV3-1|TRBJ2-1|-|TRBD2
TGTGCCAGCAGCCGCGGACTAGCGGGGGAGCAGTTCTTC
CASSRGLAGEQFF
>TRBV29-1|TRBJ2-1|many|-
TGCAGCGTTGATGGATGGGATCTAGCCTATGAGCAGTTCTTC
CSVDGWDLAYEQFF
>TRBV5-1|TRBJ2-5|-|-
TGCGCCAGCAGCCAGGGACGGGAAATGGCCCAGTACTTC
CASSQGREMAQYF